A single sample gave rise to the 10 T cell receptor beta chains below, sequenced in a study of shared clonotypes between healthy human individuals. Measured with immunoSEQ multiplex PCR; TCRdb has only the in-frame clones, and not every one. There are some 900,000 clones in the sample; approximately 80% occur only once, and about 1.5% lies in the top ten. Specimen: memory CD4+ T cells sorted from blood. Subset: CD45RA-negative fraction. These receptors all come from a young man in good health.

V and J are TRBV27 and TRBJ1-2, with a weak D call TRBD1 (6 bases). V dropped 6 bases and J dropped 8 bases, with 13 bases sitting between them. Germline V lookup: CDR1 MNHEY, CDR2 SMNVEV (reference sequence). The CDR3 sequence is 12 residues long. CDR3 sequence: CASRPQGGGYTF. The CDR3 DNA follows: TGTGCCAGCAGACCACAAGGGGGGGGCTACACCTTC.

Comments on this clone: Other nucleotide sequences in the sample specify the same CDR3. The DNA of the CDR3 is TGTGCCAGCAGTGATGCCAACTATGGCTACACCTTC. This encodes CASSDANYGYTF. The V call is TRBV6-1, the J call TRBJ1-2; D call uncertain. Germline CDR1 and CDR2: MNHNS and SASEGT. This CDR3 comprises 12 residues. The germline V and J ends were trimmed by 3 bases and 2 bases, with 4 bases remaining between them.

With respect to this clone: Germline is not matched at one junction end, which may reflect a read error. This sequence joins TRBV7-7 and TRBJ2-3; D may be TRBD1 (6 bases). This CDR3 spans 16 amino acids. Germline V gives CDR1 SSHAT, CDR2 FNYEAQ (reference sequence). The CDR3 reads CASSPDRDKAYNTQYF. The CDR3 nucleotides are TGTGCTAGCAGCCCAGACCGGGACAAGGCCTACAATACGCAGTATTTT.

On this clone itself: At the DNA level, this CDR3 is encoded by other sequences in the same sample as well. The chain employs TRBV28 and TRBJ1-2; 10 positions match TRBD1. Germline-derived CDR1 and CDR2 are MDHEN and SYDVKM. J was trimmed by 2 bases and V by 7 bases; bases with no gene match: 4. The CDR3 extends over 14 amino acids. The CDR3: CASTLTGGNYGYTF. The DNA for the CDR3 is TGTGCCAGCACCCTGACAGGGGGCAACTATGGCTACACCTTC.

A few counts support this clone. This sequence joins TRBV19 and TRBJ1-5; 8 bases line up with TRBD1. Unmatched junction bases numbered 6, after V lost 7 bases and J lost 1 base. This CDR3 is 15 amino acids long. Per germline, CDR1 LNHDA and CDR2 SQIVND (reference sequence). In nucleotides, the CDR3 is TGTGCCAGTACCCGACAGGGGTTAAGCAATCAGCCCCAGCATTTT. This gives the protein CASTRQGLSNQPQHF.

The rearrangement joins TRBV11-2 to TRBJ1-5; TRBD1 might be the D (5 bases). There are 14 residues in the CDR3. The V end was cut by 5 bases, the J end by 6 bases, with 14 bases between. CDR1 is SGHAT and CDR2 is FQNNGV in the germline V gene. The CDR3 sequence: CASSRDSRGQPQHF. CDR3 sequence (DNA): TGTGCCAGCAGCAGGGACTCAAGGGGTCAGCCCCAGCATTTT.

Remarks on this clone: Other nucleotide sequences from this sample produce the same CDR3. The genes are TRBV5-1 and TRBJ1-2; D is uncertain. V lost 4 bases and J lost 5, with 9 bases in between. The CDR3 contains 12 residues. CDR1 and CDR2 (germline): SGHRS, YFSETQ. CDR3 coding DNA: TGCGCCAGCAGCATCGACAATTATGGCTACACCTTC. Encoded protein: CASSIDNYGYTF. Based on the CDR3 plus reference TRBV5-1 and TRBJ1-2, the full variable domain is KAGVTQTPRYLIKTRGQQVTLSCSPISGHRSVSWYQQTPGQGLQFLFEYFSETQRNKGNFPGRFSGRQFSNSRSEMNVSTLELGDSALYLCASSIDNYGYTFGSGTRLTVV.

The chain uses TRBV6-4 and TRBJ2-3, with 7 bases lining up with TRBD2. V was pared by 11 bases and J by 5 bases, with 13 bases of the junction left unmatched. CDR3 size: 14 residues. Germline CDR1 is MRHNA and CDR2 is SNTAGT. This chain's CDR3 is CAQRSSGEVDTQYF. For the CDR3, the DNA is TGTGCCCAGAGGTCTAGCGGAGAGGTAGATACGCAGTATTTT.

This chain uses TRBV27 with TRBJ1-3, with D hard to call. V was cut by 8 bases and J by 0 bases, with 17 bases left in between. The CDR3 extends over 16 amino acids. The germline gives CDR1 MNHEY, CDR2 SMNVEV (reference sequence). The CDR3 loop is CASRPGGPNSGNTIYF. As DNA, the CDR3 is TGTGCCAGCCGTCCGGGCGGGCCTAACTCTGGAAACACCATATATTTT.

The chain links TRBV30 to TRBJ2-5; D is uncertain. V lost 2 bases and J lost 5, with 12 bases in between. Germline-derived CDR1 and CDR2 are GTSNPN and SVGIG (reference sequence). The CDR3 length is 13 residues. CDR3 coding DNA: TGTGCCTGGAGTTATGGGGTGATCGAGACCCAGTACTTC. Translation: CAWSYGVIETQYF.